The clone carrying this T cell receptor (beta chain) was observed a handful of times. The record originates from a study of T-cell memory formation after mild COVID-19. MiXCR, applied by TCRdb to the 5' RACE reads, yields one record per CDR3 protein. Among some 190,000 distinct CDR3 sequences listed, 15% to 20% were seen once. This CDR3 has 17 amino acids. Trimming removed 0 bases from V and 3 bases from J; junction bases left unmatched: 9. CDR1 is SGHRS and CDR2 is YFSETQ in the germline V gene. The specimen was PBMCs or a T cell subset sorted from them (not recorded which). The clonotype was recovered from an adult woman who had mild COVID-19 (a few samples of this study predate the infection). Cell type and time point are not known. The V gene is TRBV5-1, the J gene TRBJ1-1; 9 nucleotides line up with TRBD1. The CDR3 protein is CASSLAGTGLMDTEAFF. The CDR3, as DNA: TGCGCCAGCAGCTTGGCCGGGACAGGGTTGATGGACACTGAAGCTTTCTTT.